This TCR beta chain was sequenced during a study of Ad26.COV2.S vaccination and SARS-CoV-2 variants. Some clones are missing from TCRdb's copy, which holds only in-frame ones; the method was immunoSEQ multiplex PCR. Among 350,000 to 500,000 clones listed, 90% were seen once. This clone was detected only a few times. The CDR3 has 15 residues. With V trimmed by 5 bases and J by 5 bases, 10 bases remained unmatched. Germline V gives CDR1 MNHEY, CDR2 SVGEGT. Sample treatment: some 19 received Ad26.COV2.S at low or high dose, single or two shots; roughly five received placebo; per-sample allocation not given. Vaccine and placebo recipients were sampled on day 63 after the first injection. An Ad26 vector was used to express Wuhan-strain SARS-CoV-2 spike as the vaccine.

The rearrangement uses TRBV6-2 or TRBV6-3 and TRBJ1-1, with TRBD1 matching over 8 bases. This TCR came from a person aged 18-60 years who received the Ad26.COV2.S COVID-19 vaccine or a placebo. The sequenced sample was peripheral blood, obtained in a trial of Ad26.COV2.S vaccine versus placebo. This CDR3 is CASSTQDRDWTEAFF. CDR3 bases: TGTGCCAGCAGTACCCAGGACAGGGATTGGACTGAAGCTTTCTTT.